This entry features one TCR beta chain sequence. Profiling relied on immunoSEQ multiplex PCR, and the TCRdb table lists in-frame clones only, not all of them. The data contain about 48,000 clones, 85% to 95% of them singletons. This sample was included in a study of T cell changes during pregnancy in multiple sclerosis. The source of this sequence is a female donor in good health, enrolled as a control in a pregnancy study. The source was CD4+ T cells from peripheral blood mononuclear cells, collected in the second trimester of pregnancy.

CDR3 in amino acids: CASRHQDIGGYTF. CDR3 in DNA: TGTGCCAGCAGACATCAGGACATCGGTGGCTACACCTTC. The chain recombines TRBV2 with TRBJ1-2, with D perhaps matching TRBD1 (5 bases). With 6 bases removed from V and 7 bases from J, the gap between germline ends came to 15 bases. Germline CDR1 SNHLY, CDR2 FYNNEI. The length of the CDR3 is 13 residues.